These 28 T cell receptor beta chains were sequenced from one sample in a study of blood T cells in healthy people across ages. Primers used in a second PCR of about 7 to 12 cycles were a sample-barcoded 5' primer and a J-beta primer mix. TCRdb independently ran MiXCR on the 5' RACE reads; one entry per CDR3 protein. The profile covers about 1,000,000 distinct CDR3 sequences, with 35% to 50% appearing a single time and around 18% taken by the ten largest. What was sequenced was blood. Receptors originate from a woman aged 55-75 years in good health.

Note on this clonotype: Germline and junction disagree at one end, which may indicate a read error. V is TRBV27 and J is TRBJ2-3; D unresolved. CDR1 is MNHEY, CDR2 SMNVEV, per germline (reference sequence). The CDR3 spans 13 residues. The CDR3 region has the DNA TGTGCCAGCAGTTTTACAGAGGCAGATACGCGGTATTTT. It is translated as CASSFTEADTRYF.

This clonotype was seen only a few times. The rearrangement joins TRBV2 to TRBJ2-5; 10 nucleotides line up with TRBD2. This CDR3 comprises 14 residues. V was clipped by 10 bases and J by 5 bases; unmatched bases: 10. Germline values: CDR1 SNHLY, CDR2 FYNNEI. CDR3: CATLAGVGMETQYF. CDR3 DNA sequence: TGTGCCACCCTAGCGGGAGTTGGAATGGAGACCCAGTACTTC.

This clonotype was seen a few times. This chain uses TRBV12-3 or TRBV12-4 with TRBJ2-3; the match to TRBD1 covers 11 bases. The CDR3 totals 16 residues. V shed 5 bases and J 2 bases; nucleotides not matched to a gene: 6. CDR3 region: CASSIGTGGLTDTQYF. The CDR3 DNA follows: TGTGCCAGCAGTATTGGGACAGGGGGACTCACAGATACGCAGTATTTT.

This clonotype was detected a few times. The chain recombines TRBV25-1 with TRBJ1-1; no definite D call. Germline V gene data show CDR1 as MGHDK and CDR2 as SYGVNS. V was trimmed by 7 bases and J by 4 bases, leaving 10 bases between them. This CDR3 is built from 12 residues. Here the CDR3 reads CASTYYGTEAFF. CDR3 coding DNA: TGTGCCAGCACCTATTACGGCACTGAAGCTTTCTTT.

The rearrangement uses TRBV20-1 and TRBJ1-1; D unresolved. Germline CDR1 is DFQATT and CDR2 is SNEGSKA (reference sequence). The CDR3 spans 13 residues. V was clipped by 2 bases and J by 2 bases, with 9 bases between them. CDR3 sequence (DNA): TGCAGTGCTAGAACCCAGGATAACACTGAAGCTTTCTTT. Encoded protein: CSARTQDNTEAFF.

This clonotype has at least ten counts. The chain couples TRBV4-2 to TRBJ1-4; D remains ambiguous. Trimming left V 1 base short and J 0 bases short, with 12 bases between. CDR1 and CDR2 from the germline V gene are LGHNA and YNFKEQ. The CDR3 sequence is 17 residues long. CDR3 DNA: TGTGCCAGCAGCCAAGGCATCTCAGTTGCAACTAATGAAAAACTGTTTTTT. It translates to CASSQGISVATNEKLFF.

This clonotype was seen only a few times. This sequence joins TRBV7-3 and TRBJ2-1; 10 nucleotides match TRBD2. The CDR3 is 13 amino acids. After removal of 5 bases from V and 8 bases from J, the junction contained 3 bases not matched to a gene. CDR1 is SGHTA and CDR2 is FQGTGA in the germline V gene. CDR3 sequence (DNA): TGTGCCAGCAGCCTAGCGGGAGTTCATGAGCAGTTCTTC. Amino acids: CASSLAGVHEQFF.

The chain uses TRBV5-1 and TRBJ2-5, with D uncertain. CDR1 is SGHRS and CDR2 is YFSETQ in the germline V gene. This CDR3 has 14 amino acids. V gave up 6 bases and J gave up 2 bases, with 14 bases separating them. The DNA of the CDR3 is TGCGCCAGCAAGGAAGTAATGACACAAGAGACCCAGTACTTC. It codes for CASKEVMTQETQYF.

The table lists this clonotype with a few counts. This chain connects TRBV2 to TRBJ2-7, with D possibly being TRBD2 (6 bases). The V end was cut by 1 base, the J end by 3 bases, with 13 bases between. The CDR3 sequence is 15 residues long. Per germline, CDR1 SNHLY and CDR2 FYNNEI. The CDR3 here is CASSEGGTSNYEQYF. CDR3 bases: TGTGCCAGCAGTGAAGGGGGGACTTCCAACTACGAGCAGTACTTC. Full variable domain (remainder filled in from reference TRBV2 and TRBJ2-7): EPEVTQTPSHQVTQMGQEVILRCVPISNHLYFYWYRQILGQKVEFLVSFYNNEISEKSEIFDDQFSVERPDGSNFTLKIRSTKLEDSAMYFCASSEGGTSNYEQYFGPGTRLTVT.

This rearrangement joins TRBV20-1 to TRBJ2-3; tentative D call: TRBD2 (6 bases). This CDR3 is built from 14 residues. Trimming took off 6 bases at V and 1 base at J, with 14 bases between the two ends. CDR1 is DFQATT and CDR2 is SNEGSKA in the germline V gene (reference sequence). CDR3 sequence reads: CSALEAGRTDTQYF. As DNA, the CDR3 is TGCAGTGCCTTGGAGGCGGGGCGCACAGATACGCAGTATTTT.

The rearrangement uses TRBV29-1 and TRBJ2-2; perhaps TRBD2 as D (5 bases). CDR3 length: 15 amino acids. CDR1 and CDR2 from the germline V gene are SQVTM and ANQGSEA. The V gene lost 1 base and the J gene lost 4 bases, with 13 bases spanning the gap. This CDR3 reads CSVEVSGLITGELFF. The CDR3 nucleotides read TGCAGCGTTGAAGTATCCGGACTCATCACCGGGGAGCTGTTTTTT.

The chain joins TRBV7-9 to TRBJ1-5, with D hard to call. The germline CDR1 and CDR2 sequences are SEHNR and FQNEAQ (reference sequence). V lost 3 bases and J 6 bases, leaving 12 bases between the germline ends. The CDR3 is made up of 14 amino acids. The CDR3 spells CASSLTTGGQPQHF. The DNA of the CDR3 is TGTGCCAGCAGCTTGACCACGGGTGGTCAGCCCCAGCATTTT.

About this clonotype: A much larger clone lies a single base off, so this may be a read error. V gene TRBV15 combines with J gene TRBJ2-7; 11 nucleotides align to TRBD2. V gave up 6 bases and J gave up 2 bases; unmatched junction bases: 0. Germline V lookup: CDR1 LNHNV, CDR2 YYDKDF (reference sequence). The CDR3 contains 13 residues. The CDR3: CATRTSGAYEQYF. Written as DNA, the CDR3 is TGTGCCACCAGGACTAGCGGGGCCTACGAGCAGTACTTC.

This clonotype occurred once. The CDR3 reads CASKGGGLAGGGNQETQYF. Written as DNA, the CDR3 is TGCGCCAGCAAGGGTGGGGGGCTAGCAGGAGGAGGGAACCAAGAGACCCAGTACTTC. This sequence joins TRBV10-2 and TRBJ2-5; either TRBD1 or TRBD2 may supply D (6 bases each). The CDR3 length is 19 residues. With 7 bases removed from V and 0 bases from J, the gap between germline ends came to 27 bases. The germline CDR1 and CDR2 sequences are WSHSY and SAAADI.

This CDR3 reads CRAGDVYNEQYF. The DNA for the CDR3 is TGCAGGGCGGGAGATGTCTACAATGAGCAGTACTTC. The chain recombines TRBV29-1 with TRBJ2-4; TRBD2 aligns across 7 bases. The CDR3 contains 12 residues. Germline V CDR1 and CDR2: SQVTM, ANQGSEA.

This clonotype was counted a few times. The rearrangement links TRBV20-1 to TRBJ2-3, with 11 bases matching TRBD2. V trimming: 5 bases; J trimming: 6 bases; junction bases outside the gene matches: 7. The CDR3 is 14 amino acids. CDR1 and CDR2 (germline): DFQATT, SNEGSKA (reference sequence). As DNA, the CDR3 is TGCAGTGCTTCCCGACTAGCGGGATTTGATACGCAGTATTTT. It codes for CSASRLAGFDTQYF.

CDR3 region: CASSRFHRDRETYEQYF. CDR3 DNA: TGTGCCAGCAGCAGATTTCACCGGGACAGGGAGACCTACGAGCAGTACTTC. J is TRBJ2-7 and V is TRBV21-1; TRBD1 is taken as the D call from the table, unchecked against the DNA. TRBV21-1 is noted as a pseudogene. The CDR3 is made up of 17 amino acids.

A word on this clonotype: A junction boundary mismatches the germline segment, possibly from a read error. The J gene is TRBJ1-6, the V gene TRBV27; TRBD1 agrees at 8 bases. CDR3 length: 14 residues. CDR1 is MNHEY, CDR2 SMNVEV, per germline (reference sequence). The DNA of the CDR3 is TGTGTCAGCAGTTTCAGGGGGCTCAATTCACCCCTCCACTTT. Translating it yields CVSSFRGLNSPLHF.

The chain links TRBV7-8 to TRBJ1-5; D gene unclear. The V gene's germline CDR1 is SGHVS and CDR2 FQNEAQ. The length of the CDR3 is 14 residues. V lost 2 bases to trimming and J lost 5 bases, with 10 bases between them. The CDR3 spells CASSLLDTDQPQHF. The CDR3 DNA sequence: TGTGCCAGCAGCTTACTCGACACGGATCAGCCCCAGCATTTT.

The chain links TRBV15 to TRBJ2-5; D possibly uses TRBD1 or TRBD2 (5 bases each). V gave up 5 bases and J gave up 2 bases, with 9 bases separating them. From germline, CDR1 is LNHNV and CDR2 YYDKDF (reference sequence). There are 13 residues in the CDR3. In DNA form, the CDR3 reads TGTGCCACCAGCCCGGGACGGCAAGAGACCCAGTACTTC. Amino acids: CATSPGRQETQYF.

The V and J genes are TRBV10-3 and TRBJ2-1, with 7 bases identical to TRBD1. V trimming: 7 bases; J trimming: 0 bases; junction bases outside the gene matches: 3. This CDR3 is built from 14 residues. Germline CDR1 is ENHRY and CDR2 is SYGVKD. The CDR3 nucleotides are TGTGCCATCAAGACAGGGACCTCCTACAATGAGCAGTTCTTC. This encodes CAIKTGTSYNEQFF.

The rearrangement uses TRBV3-1 and TRBJ1-3, with D unclear. The CDR3 is 16 residues long. The V end lost 1 base, the J end lost 5 bases, and 15 bases lay between the germline ends. CDR1 is LGHDT, CDR2 YNNKEL, per germline (reference sequence). As DNA, the CDR3 is TGTGCCAGCAGCCAAGTGATATTCCTAGACCGAAACACCATATATTTT. Its protein product is CASSQVIFLDRNTIYF.

This clonotype was seen a handful of times. The V and J genes are TRBV3-1 and TRBJ2-4; 9 nucleotides align to TRBD2. The end of the DNA is better explained by TRBJ2-7, so the J call may be wrong. The CDR3 consists of 13 residues. The germline gives CDR1 LGHDT, CDR2 YNNKEL (reference sequence). This chain's CDR3 is CASSQRGGNEQYF. The CDR3 bases are TGTGCCAGCAGCCAGCGGGGGGGCAACGAGCAGTACTTC.

Note on this clonotype: Germline is not matched at one junction end, which may reflect a read error. The rearrangement joins TRBV7-2 to TRBJ2-7; no clear D gene. Germline loops: CDR1 SGHTA, CDR2 FQGNSA. This CDR3 contains 12 residues. CDR3 sequence: CARSPTGVGSYF. The CDR3 bases are TGTGCCCGCAGCCCCACCGGCGTTGGTTCGTACTTC. The variable domain in full, completed from reference TRBV7-2 and TRBJ2-7, reads GAGVSQSPSNKVTEKGKDVELRCDPISGHTALYWYRQSLGQGLEFLIYFQGNSAPDKSGLPSDRFSAERTGGSVSTLTIQRTQQEDSAVYLCARSPTGVGSYFGPGTRLTVT.

This clonotype is a singleton in its sample. The junction departs from germline at one end; a sequencing error may be responsible. CDR3 region: CASSPSEDTRYF. The CDR3 DNA reads TGTGCCAGCAGTCCTAGCGAGGATACGCGGTATTTT. V is TRBV6-5 and J is TRBJ2-3; a weak D match, TRBD2 (6 bases). Germline V gene lookup returns CDR1 MNHEY and CDR2 SVGAGI. This CDR3 comprises 12 residues.

The CDR3 is CSRGQGGPDTQYF. The CDR3 nucleotides read TGCAGTAGGGGACAGGGGGGTCCAGATACGCAGTATTTT. The chain employs TRBV20-1 and TRBJ2-3; 11 nucleotides agree with TRBD1. With 8 bases clipped from V and 4 bases from J, the junction kept 5 bases outside the gene matches. The CDR3 covers 13 residues. Germline CDR1 reads DFQATT; CDR2 reads SNEGSKA (reference sequence).

The chain combines TRBV7-8 with TRBJ2-4; 11 nucleotides agree with TRBD2. Germline V gene sequence: CDR1 SGHVS, CDR2 FQNEAQ. J gave up 13 bases and V 3 bases, and 5 bases lay outside the gene matches. This CDR3 region has 13 residues. The CDR3 spells CASSLGLADRQYF. As DNA, the CDR3 is TGTGCCAGCAGCTTGGGACTAGCGGATCGACAGTACTTC.

This clonotype occurred a few times. The chain joins TRBV9 to TRBJ1-2, with 7 bases aligning to TRBD1. With 4 bases clipped from V and 4 bases from J, the junction kept 10 bases outside the gene matches. This CDR3 comprises 15 residues. Germline-derived CDR1 and CDR2 are SGDLS and YYNGEE. CDR3 sequence reads: CASSPSDRSSYGYTF. CDR3 DNA: TGTGCCAGCAGCCCTTCGGACAGGTCCTCCTATGGCTACACCTTC.